These 23 T cell receptor beta chains share one sample of origin, sequenced in a study of T-cell memory formation after mild COVID-19. Each CDR3 protein is one row after TCRdb ran MiXCR on the 5' RACE reads. The data show 300,000 to 400,000 distinct CDR3 sequences, 10% to 15% seen once. The sample consisted of PBMCs or a T cell subset sorted from them (not recorded which). The source of these receptors is a man between 18 and 29 years old who had mild COVID-19 (a few samples of this study predate the infection). Cell type and time point are not known.

This clonotype was seen ten or more times. The V call is TRBV9, the J call TRBJ2-3, with 7 bases fitting TRBD2. The CDR3 runs 14 residues. V lost 0 bases and J lost 4; bases outside the gene matches: 2. The germline V gene encodes CDR1 SGDLS and CDR2 YYNGEE. The CDR3 bases are TGTGCCAGCAGCGTAGGACTAGCCCCAGATACGCAGTATTTT. It yields the protein CASSVGLAPDTQYF.

This clonotype was found many times. The CDR3 region has the DNA TGTGCCAGCAGCTTAATTCCGTCCCCCGAGACCCAGTACTTC. Translating it yields CASSLIPSPETQYF. The gene calls are TRBV11-2 and TRBJ2-5; D is unresolved. The CDR3 contains 14 residues. The V and J ends lost 2 bases and 5 bases respectively, with 12 bases between them. Germline CDR1 SGHAT, CDR2 FQNNGV.

This clonotype was detected ten times or more. The CDR3 loop is CAISHDRQGSSTDTQYF. The CDR3 DNA reads as TGTGCCATCAGTCACGATCGACAGGGGTCCAGCACAGATACGCAGTATTTT. The V and J genes are TRBV10-3 and TRBJ2-3, with 8 bases lining up with TRBD1. Trimming cost V 5 bases and J 0 bases; bases outside gene matches: 10. CDR1 and CDR2 (germline): ENHRY, SYGVKD. The CDR3 loop spans 17 amino acids.

With regard to this clonotype: A much bigger clone sits one base away, suggesting this may be a read error. This chain joins TRBV6-5 and TRBJ2-6, with D possibly TRBD2 on 6 matching bases. CDR1 MNHEY and CDR2 SVGAGI come from the germline V gene. The CDR3 spans 15 residues. CDR3 region: CASGYGGAGANVLTF. DNA of the CDR3: TGTGCCAGCGGTTACGGCGGGGCTGGGGCCAACGTCCTGACTTTC.

This clonotype came up many times. The chain carries TRBV27 and TRBJ2-2; D is unresolved. The V gene's germline CDR1 is MNHEY and CDR2 SMNVEV (reference sequence). Trimming took off 4 bases at V and 3 bases at J, with 6 bases between the two ends. CDR3 size: 13 residues. The CDR3 region has the DNA TGTGCCAGCAGTTATGGGGACACCGGGGAGCTGTTTTTT. It codes for CASSYGDTGELFF.

This clonotype was seen more than once but under ten times. One end of the junction varies from germline; a read error may be responsible. The chain couples TRBV4-3 to TRBJ2-5; D might be TRBD2 (5 bases). The CDR3 is made up of 15 amino acids. The germline V gene has CDR1 LGHNA and CDR2 YSLEER. The CDR3 sequence: CASSQEEGGQETQYF. In DNA, the CDR3 is TGCGCCAGCAGTCAAGAGGAAGGCGGGCAAGAGACCCAGTACTTC.

The chain employs TRBV4-1 and TRBJ2-3, with D unclear. Germline V gene data show CDR1 as MGHRA and CDR2 as YSYEKL. V gave up 1 base and J gave up 2 bases, with 10 bases separating them. The CDR3 totals 15 residues. The CDR3 bases are TGCGCCAGCAGCCAAGGTATCGAGATCACAGATACGCAGTATTTT. The encoded protein is CASSQGIEITDTQYF.

The chain recombines TRBV6-5 with TRBJ1-1; unclear D gene. From germline, CDR1 is MNHEY and CDR2 SVGAGI. The CDR3 is 12 amino acids. V lost 4 bases, J lost 11 bases, and 14 bases lay in between. This CDR3 is CASSSTPGVAFF. CDR3 sequence (DNA): TGTGCCAGCAGTTCCACCCCCGGGGTGGCTTTCTTT.

V usage is TRBV11-1 and J usage is TRBJ2-3; tentatively, D is TRBD1 (5 bases). Per germline, CDR1 SGHAT and CDR2 FQDESV (reference sequence). V was trimmed by 3 bases and J by 6 bases, leaving 19 bases between them. The CDR3 spans 16 residues. CDR3 amino acids: CASSFNSQGGSDTQYF. In nucleotides, the CDR3 is TGTGCCAGCAGCTTCAATTCCCAGGGTGGTTCGGATACGCAGTATTTT.

This clonotype was seen ten or more times. The rearrangement uses TRBV6-5 and TRBJ1-2; a weak D match, TRBD1 (6 bases). Germline CDR1 MNHEY, CDR2 SVGAGI. The ends were cut back, 6 bases at V and 2 bases at J, with 10 bases in the middle. This CDR3 spans 13 amino acids. The CDR3 nucleotides read TGTGCCAGCAGCCGAGGGGGGAACTATGGCTACACCTTC. This gives the protein CASSRGGNYGYTF.

This clonotype was seen more than once but under ten times. This chain uses TRBV7-2 with TRBJ1-1; TRBD1 aligns across 8 bases. Trimming took 5 bases from V and 6 from J; bases not matched to a gene: 11. The CDR3 is 15 amino acids. Germline-derived CDR1 and CDR2 are SGHTA and FQGNSA. The CDR3 sequence: CASSHSRTGRPEAFF. The CDR3 DNA reads TGTGCCAGCAGCCACTCCCGGACAGGGCGGCCTGAAGCTTTCTTT.

The J gene is TRBJ2-7, the V gene TRBV20-1, with 8 bases lining up with TRBD2. Trimming took 6 bases from V and 0 from J; bases not matched to a gene: 4. The CDR3 has 13 residues. In germline, CDR1 is DFQATT, CDR2 SNEGSKA (reference sequence). CDR3 nucleotide sequence: TGCAGTGCCCGGGGGGGTAGCTCCTACGAGCAGTACTTC. Protein: CSARGGSSYEQYF.

V is TRBV29-1 and J is TRBJ1-2; D unresolved. The V gene's germline CDR1 is SQVTM and CDR2 ANQGSEA. V gave up 3 bases and J gave up 0 bases, with 11 bases separating them. The CDR3 is 14 residues long. CDR3 nucleotides: TGCAGCGTTGAGGCTGAGGAGTCTAACTATGGCTACACCTTC. Translation gives CSVEAEESNYGYTF.

V gene TRBV11-3 combines with J gene TRBJ2-7, with D tentatively TRBD2 (6 bases). The V end was cut by 5 bases, the J end by 7 bases, with 30 bases between. This CDR3 comprises 18 residues. Germline CDR1 is SGHNT and CDR2 is YENEEA. CDR3 bases: TGTGCCAGCAGCCCGGCCAGGGTAACCCCCTCGGGGGTTACGGAGCAGTACGTC. It encodes CASSPARVTPSGVTEQYV.

The chain links TRBV4-3 to TRBJ1-5; 8 bases are a match to TRBD1. The CDR3 loop spans 15 amino acids. The germline V gene encodes CDR1 LGHNA and CDR2 YSLEER. Trimming at V came to 4 bases and at J to 4 bases, leaving 6 bases not matched to a gene. The CDR3 protein is CASSRTGTGNQPQHF. Here the CDR3 DNA reads TGCGCCAGCAGCCGGACCGGGACAGGAAATCAGCCCCAGCATTTT.

V and J are TRBV9 and TRBJ2-1; 9 bases match TRBD1. The CDR3 length is 15 residues. The germline V gene encodes CDR1 SGDLS and CDR2 YYNGEE. Losses at the gene ends were 2 bases for V and 1 base for J; bases not matched to a gene: 1. The CDR3 region is CASSVGTGSYNEQFF. CDR3 sequence (DNA): TGTGCCAGCAGCGTGGGGACAGGGTCCTACAATGAGCAGTTCTTC.

This clonotype has a handful of counts. V gene TRBV9 combines with J gene TRBJ2-3, with a possible D match to TRBD1 (7 bases). V shed 0 bases and J shed 6 bases, with 17 bases lying between them. The CDR3 runs to 16 residues. Germline assignment: CDR1 SGDLS and CDR2 YYNGEE. DNA of the CDR3: TGTGCCAGCAGCGTAGGCAGGGGGGCGAAGGTGGATACGCAGTATTTT. The encoded protein is CASSVGRGAKVDTQYF.

This clonotype has just a few counts. The V call is TRBV4-2, the J call TRBJ2-7; D is possibly TRBD2 (5 bases). The germline V and J ends were trimmed by 3 bases and 2 bases, with 8 bases remaining between them. Germline loops: CDR1 LGHNA, CDR2 YNFKEQ. The length of the CDR3 is 13 residues. In DNA, the CDR3 is TGTGCCAGCAGCCAGCCCGGGGCCTACGAGCAGTACTTC. Amino acids: CASSQPGAYEQYF.

This clonotype was counted a few times. The chain is built from TRBV7-3 and TRBJ1-1; D unresolved. Germline CDR1 SGHTA, CDR2 FQGTGA. V lost 4 bases and J 5 bases, leaving 11 bases between the germline ends. The CDR3 is 13 amino acids. The CDR3, as DNA: TGTGCCAGCAGCTCCGATTTGGGAACTGAAGCTTTCTTT. Translation gives CASSSDLGTEAFF.

This clonotype was seen a few times. V and J are TRBV5-1 and TRBJ2-5; 12 bases fit TRBD1. The CDR3 runs to 17 residues. The ends lost 1 base at V and 4 bases at J; junction bases unmatched: 8. Germline CDR1 reads SGHRS; CDR2 reads YFSETQ. In nucleotides, the CDR3 is TGCGCCAGCAGCTTGCGGAGGGACAGGGGGCTGGGAGAGACCCAGTACTTC. This translates into CASSLRRDRGLGETQYF.

The V gene is TRBV5-6, the J gene TRBJ2-3, with D unresolved. Germline V gene lookup returns CDR1 SGHDT and CDR2 YYEEEE. The CDR3 covers 18 residues. The V end lost 0 bases, the J end lost 1 base, and 18 bases lay between the germline ends. CDR3 in DNA: TGTGCCAGCAGCTTGGTTCGATCTCTGCATAGTGGCACAGATACGCAGTATTTT. Translating gives CASSLVRSLHSGTDTQYF.

In its sample, this clonotype was seen once. The chain employs TRBV7-6 and TRBJ2-2; 7 nucleotides line up with TRBD1. The CDR3 is 16 amino acids. Germline CDR1 is SGHVS and CDR2 is FNYEAQ. J gave up 4 bases and V 5 bases, and 10 bases lay outside the gene matches. CDR3 DNA: TGTGCCAGCAGCCAGTTAAGGGGGCGCCCCACCGGGGAGCTGTTTTTT. Translating it yields CASSQLRGRPTGELFF. The variable domain in full, with the rest retrieved from reference TRBV7-6 and TRBJ2-2, is GAGVSQSPRYKVTKRGQDVALRCDPISGHVSLYWYRQALGQGPEFLTYFNYEAQQDKSGLPNDRFSAERPEGSISTLTIQRTEQRDSAMYRCASSQLRGRPTGELFFGEGSRLTVL.

The gene calls are TRBV10-1 and TRBJ2-7; tentative D call: TRBD1 (5 bases). Per germline, CDR1 WNHNN and CDR2 SYGVQD (reference sequence). The V end was cut by 8 bases, the J end by 7 bases, with 18 bases between. This CDR3 has 13 residues. The CDR3 region is CASPRAALPEQYV. The CDR3 coding sequence is TGCGCCAGCCCCAGGGCAGCCCTACCTGAGCAGTACGTC.